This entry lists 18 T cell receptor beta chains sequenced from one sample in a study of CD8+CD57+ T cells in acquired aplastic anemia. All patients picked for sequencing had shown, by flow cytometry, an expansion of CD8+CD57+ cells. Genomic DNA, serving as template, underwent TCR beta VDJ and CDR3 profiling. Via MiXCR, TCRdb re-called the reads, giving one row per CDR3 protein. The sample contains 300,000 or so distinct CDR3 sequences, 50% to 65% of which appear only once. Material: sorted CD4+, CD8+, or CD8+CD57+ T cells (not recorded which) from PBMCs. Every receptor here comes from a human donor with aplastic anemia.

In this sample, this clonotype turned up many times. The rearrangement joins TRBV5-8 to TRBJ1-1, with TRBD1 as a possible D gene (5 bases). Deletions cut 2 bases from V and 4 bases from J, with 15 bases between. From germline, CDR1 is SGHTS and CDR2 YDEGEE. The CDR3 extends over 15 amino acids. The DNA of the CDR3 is TGTGCCAGCAGCTTTCCCTCCGTGGGGGGCACTGAAGCTTTCTTT. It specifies CASSFPSVGGTEAFF.

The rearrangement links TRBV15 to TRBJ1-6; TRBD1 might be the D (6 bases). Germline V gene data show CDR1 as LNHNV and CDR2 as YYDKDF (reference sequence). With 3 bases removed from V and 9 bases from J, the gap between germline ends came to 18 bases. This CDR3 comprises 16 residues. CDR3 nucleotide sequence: TGTGCCACCAGCAGTGTCGGGGGGCGAGTAGGTTCACCCCTCCACTTT. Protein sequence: CATSSVGGRVGSPLHF. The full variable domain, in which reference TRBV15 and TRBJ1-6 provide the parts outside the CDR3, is DAMVIQNPRYQVTQFGKPVTLSCSQTLNHNVMYWYQQKSSQAPKLLFHYYDKDFNNEADTPDNFQSRRPNTSFCFLDIRSPGLGDTAMYLCATSSVGGRVGSPLHFGNGTRLTVT.

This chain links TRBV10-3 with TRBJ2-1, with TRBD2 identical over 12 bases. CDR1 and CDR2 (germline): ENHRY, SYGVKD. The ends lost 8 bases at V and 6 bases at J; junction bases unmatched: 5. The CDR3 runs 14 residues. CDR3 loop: CAIALAGGPNEQFF. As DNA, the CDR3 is TGTGCCATCGCGCTAGCGGGAGGGCCCAATGAGCAGTTCTTC.

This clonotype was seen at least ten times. The CDR3 region has the DNA TGTGCCAGCAGTGAAGCCCCCGGACAGGGAGGGGACTATGGCTACACCTTC. Translating gives CASSEAPGQGGDYGYTF. The V call is TRBV6-1, the J call TRBJ1-2; TRBD1 aligns across 8 bases. V lost 0 bases, J lost 3 bases, and 9 bases stayed unmatched. CDR1 MNHNS and CDR2 SASEGT come from the germline V gene. CDR3 size: 17 residues.

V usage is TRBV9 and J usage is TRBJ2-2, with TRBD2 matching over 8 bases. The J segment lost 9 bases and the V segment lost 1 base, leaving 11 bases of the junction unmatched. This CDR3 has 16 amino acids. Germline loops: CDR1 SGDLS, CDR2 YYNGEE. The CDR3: CASSVLGTSISRELFF. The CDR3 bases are TGTGCCAGCAGCGTACTTGGGACTAGTATTAGCCGGGAGCTGTTTTTT.

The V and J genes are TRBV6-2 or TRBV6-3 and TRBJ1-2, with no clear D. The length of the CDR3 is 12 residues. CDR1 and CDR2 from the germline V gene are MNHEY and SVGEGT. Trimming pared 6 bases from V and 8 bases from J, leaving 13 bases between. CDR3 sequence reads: CASSLKYGGYTF. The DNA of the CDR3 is TGTGCCAGCAGCTTAAAATACGGCGGCTACACCTTC.

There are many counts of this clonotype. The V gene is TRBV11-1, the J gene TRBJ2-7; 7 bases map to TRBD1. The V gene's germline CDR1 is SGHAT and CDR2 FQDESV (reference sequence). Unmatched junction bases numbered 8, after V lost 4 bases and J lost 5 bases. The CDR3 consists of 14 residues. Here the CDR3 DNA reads TGTGCCAGCAGCTCAAGACAGGGATGGAACGAGCAGTACTTC. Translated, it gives CASSSRQGWNEQYF.

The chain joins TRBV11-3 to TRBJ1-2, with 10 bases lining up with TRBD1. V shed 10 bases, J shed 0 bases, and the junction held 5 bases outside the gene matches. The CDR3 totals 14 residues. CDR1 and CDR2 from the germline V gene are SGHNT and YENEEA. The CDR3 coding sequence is TGTGCCACCCGGGACAGGGGCACTAACTATGGCTACACCTTC. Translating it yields CATRDRGTNYGYTF.

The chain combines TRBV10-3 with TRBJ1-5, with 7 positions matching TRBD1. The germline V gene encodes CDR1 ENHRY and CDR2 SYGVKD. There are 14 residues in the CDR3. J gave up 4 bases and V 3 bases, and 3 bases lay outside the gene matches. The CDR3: CAISEDRVNQPQHF. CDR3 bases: TGTGCCATCAGTGAAGACAGGGTTAATCAGCCCCAGCATTTT.

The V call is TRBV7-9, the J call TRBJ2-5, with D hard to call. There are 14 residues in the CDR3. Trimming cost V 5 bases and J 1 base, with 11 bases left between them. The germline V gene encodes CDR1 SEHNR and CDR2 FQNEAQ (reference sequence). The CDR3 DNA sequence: TGTGCCAGCAGCGATGACTGGACCCAAGAGACCCAGTACTTC. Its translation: CASSDDWTQETQYF.

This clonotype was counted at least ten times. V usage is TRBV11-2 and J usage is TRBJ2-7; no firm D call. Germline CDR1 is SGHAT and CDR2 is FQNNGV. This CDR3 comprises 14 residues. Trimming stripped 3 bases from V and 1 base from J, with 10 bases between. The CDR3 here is CASSFEARSYEQYF. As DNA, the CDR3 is TGTGCCAGCAGCTTTGAGGCGAGATCCTACGAGCAGTACTTC.

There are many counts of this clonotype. The CDR3 region is CASSQEGGVNTGELFF. CDR3 DNA: TGTGCCAGCAGCCAAGAGGGCGGAGTGAACACCGGGGAGCTGTTTTTT. The chain combines TRBV4-2 with TRBJ2-2; D gene ambiguous. V was trimmed by 0 bases and J by 1 base, leaving 9 bases between them. The CDR3 is 16 residues long. Germline V gives CDR1 LGHNA, CDR2 YNFKEQ.

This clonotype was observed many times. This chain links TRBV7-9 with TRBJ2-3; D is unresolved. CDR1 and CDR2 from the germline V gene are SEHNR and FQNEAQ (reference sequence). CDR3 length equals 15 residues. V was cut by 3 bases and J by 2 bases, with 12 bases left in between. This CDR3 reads CASSFTSSPTDTQYF. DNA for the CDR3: TGTGCCAGCAGCTTTACATCCAGCCCCACAGATACGCAGTATTTT.

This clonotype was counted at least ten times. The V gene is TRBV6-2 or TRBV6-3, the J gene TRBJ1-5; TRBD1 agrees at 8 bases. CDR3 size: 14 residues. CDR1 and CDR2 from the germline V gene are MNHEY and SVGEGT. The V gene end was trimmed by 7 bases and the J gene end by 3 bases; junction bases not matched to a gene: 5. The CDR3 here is CASTRTGSNQPQHF. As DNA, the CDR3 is TGTGCCAGCACCCGGACAGGGTCCAATCAGCCCCAGCATTTT.

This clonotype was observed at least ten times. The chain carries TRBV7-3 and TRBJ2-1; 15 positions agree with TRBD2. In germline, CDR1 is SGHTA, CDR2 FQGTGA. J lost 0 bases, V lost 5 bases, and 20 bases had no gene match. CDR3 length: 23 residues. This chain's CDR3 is CASSLVPRGTSGGSASSYNEQFF. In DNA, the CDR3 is TGTGCCAGCAGCCTAGTCCCACGAGGGACTAGCGGGGGGTCCGCCTCCTCCTACAATGAGCAGTTCTTC.

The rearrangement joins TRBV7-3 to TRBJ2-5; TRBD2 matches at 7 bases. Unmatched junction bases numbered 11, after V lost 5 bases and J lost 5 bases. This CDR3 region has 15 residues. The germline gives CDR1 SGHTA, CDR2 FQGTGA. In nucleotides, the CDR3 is TGTGCCAGCAGCCACATGAGCGGGACCGGGGAGACCCAGTACTTC. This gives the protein CASSHMSGTGETQYF.

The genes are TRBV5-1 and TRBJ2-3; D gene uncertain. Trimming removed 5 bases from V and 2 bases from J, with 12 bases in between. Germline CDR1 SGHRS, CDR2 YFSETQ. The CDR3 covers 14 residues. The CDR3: CASREGQNTDTQYF. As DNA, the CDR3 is TGCGCCAGCAGGGAAGGGCAGAACACAGATACGCAGTATTTT.

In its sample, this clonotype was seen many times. For the CDR3, the DNA is TGTGCCAGCAGCCTCGGACAGGGCAACTACGAGCAGTACTTC. Translation: CASSLGQGNYEQYF. The V and J genes are TRBV3-1 and TRBJ2-7; 8 bases are a match to TRBD1. The CDR3 consists of 14 residues. With V trimmed by 4 bases and J by 3 bases, 5 bases remained unmatched. Per the germline V gene, CDR1 is LGHDT and CDR2 is YNNKEL (reference sequence).